The 20 T cell receptor beta chains below come from one sample, sequenced in a study of shared clonotypes between healthy human individuals. Assay used: immunoSEQ multiplex PCR; TCRdb lists only in-frame clones, some missing. The sample lists some 2 million clones, approximately 95% occurring once. Naive CD8 cells lacked CD45RO, underwent positive selection for CCR7 and left out terminally differentiated effector memory CD45RA+ cells. Sample: naive CD8+ T cells sorted from blood. These receptors came from a man aged 18 to 35 in good health.

The chain carries TRBV19 and TRBJ2-1; unclear D gene. The V and J ends lost 3 bases and 6 bases respectively, with 15 bases between them. CDR1 LNHDA and CDR2 SQIVND come from the germline V gene (reference sequence). CDR3 length: 15 residues. The CDR3 here is CASSMGGPIGNEQFF. The CDR3 DNA reads TGTGCCAGTAGTATGGGTGGCCCTATCGGCAATGAGCAGTTCTTC.

The rearrangement links TRBV7-9 to TRBJ2-5; the match to TRBD2 covers 11 bases. Germline V CDR1 and CDR2: SEHNR, FQNEAQ (reference sequence). CDR3 length: 14 amino acids. V shed 4 bases and J 4 bases; nucleotides not matched to a gene: 2. The CDR3 region has the DNA TGTGCCAGCAGCTATAGCGGGGGGGCAGAGACCCAGTACTTC. It is translated as CASSYSGGAETQYF. Complete variable domain (other parts from reference TRBV7-9 and TRBJ2-5): DTGVSQNPRHKITKRGQNVTFRCDPISEHNRLYWYRQTLGQGPEFLTYFQNEAQLEKSRLLSDRFSAERPKGSFSTLEIQRTEQGDSAMYLCASSYSGGAETQYFGPGTRLLVL.

V usage is TRBV15 and J usage is TRBJ1-1; D is uncertain. In germline, CDR1 is LNHNV, CDR2 YYDKDF (reference sequence). This CDR3 has 14 amino acids. The V end was cut by 5 bases, the J end by 4 bases, with 14 bases between. This CDR3 is CATSVGGDLTEAFF. The CDR3 DNA reads TGTGCCACCAGCGTCGGCGGGGATCTCACTGAAGCTTTCTTT.

This CDR3 reads CASSVGTQTDYGYTF. The CDR3 bases are TGTGCCAGCAGCGTTGGGACACAGACCGACTATGGCTACACCTTC. The J gene is TRBJ1-2, the V gene TRBV9; a possible D gene is TRBD1 (6 bases). Trimming removed 2 bases from V and 3 bases from J, with 14 bases in between. Germline V gives CDR1 SGDLS, CDR2 YYNGEE. The CDR3 totals 15 residues.

A remark on this clone: The sample has other DNA sequences that encode this CDR3 too. The chain links TRBV7-9 to TRBJ2-2; a weak D match, TRBD1 (6 bases). Germline V gene lookup returns CDR1 SEHNR and CDR2 FQNEAQ (reference sequence). V gave up 3 bases and J gave up 2 bases, with 7 bases separating them. The CDR3 loop spans 14 amino acids. Here the CDR3 DNA reads TGTGCCAGCAGCTTGGACAGAAACACCGGGGAGCTGTTTTTT. Translated, it gives CASSLDRNTGELFF.

The chain employs TRBV7-8 and TRBJ2-3; a possible D gene is TRBD2 (5 bases). The germline V and J ends were trimmed by 1 base and 2 bases, with 10 bases remaining between them. In germline, CDR1 is SGHVS, CDR2 FQNEAQ. The CDR3 length is 15 residues. The CDR3 DNA follows: TGTGCCAGCAGCTTAGACGGGGATTTCACAGATACGCAGTATTTT. This gives the protein CASSLDGDFTDTQYF.

As regards this clone: Other DNA sequences in the same sample also yield this CDR3. The J gene is TRBJ2-1, the V gene TRBV27; 10 nucleotides align to TRBD2. The J segment lost 4 bases and the V segment lost 9 bases, leaving 6 bases of the junction unmatched. CDR3 length: 14 residues. Germline V gene sequence: CDR1 MNHEY, CDR2 SMNVEV (reference sequence). Written as DNA, the CDR3 is TGTGCCAGTTCGAGCGGGGGGGTTTACAATGAGCAGTTCTTC. Protein sequence: CASSSGGVYNEQFF.

This clone was observed once. V is TRBV2 and J is TRBJ2-7; TRBD2 aligns across 9 bases. Trimming took 6 bases from V and 7 from J; bases not matched to a gene: 13. CDR3 length: 15 amino acids. Per the germline V gene, CDR1 is SNHLY and CDR2 is FYNNEI. The CDR3 nucleotides read TGTGCCAGCAGCCATAGGCTAGCGGGGCCAGGGGAGCAGTACTTC. This translates into CASSHRLAGPGEQYF.

With respect to this clone: No DNA is shown, since the ends of the CDR3 on it are uncertain; the CDR3 is the one TCRdb lists. The rearrangement joins TRBV2 to TRBJ2-3. The CDR3 extends over 14 residues, inclusive of both ends. Germline V gene sequence: CDR1 SNHLY, CDR2 FYNNEI. This chain's CDR3 is CASSTSDSTDTQYF.

This clone has only one observation. Here the CDR3 reads CASSVGDRANTGELFF. Here the CDR3 DNA reads TGTGCCAGCAGCGTAGGGGACAGGGCCAACACCGGGGAGCTGTTTTTT. This chain joins TRBV9 and TRBJ2-2; 9 bases fit TRBD1. The ends lost 0 bases at V and 2 bases at J; junction bases unmatched: 2. CDR1 and CDR2 (germline): SGDLS, YYNGEE. This CDR3 has 16 amino acids. Drawing the rest from reference TRBV9 and TRBJ2-2, the complete variable domain is DSGVTQTPKHLITATGQRVTLRCSPRSGDLSVYWYQQSLDQGLQFLIQYYNGEERAKGNILERFSAQQFPDLHSELNLSSLELGDSALYFCASSVGDRANTGELFFGEGSRLTVL.

As regards this clone: Other DNA sequences from this sample encode an identical CDR3 as well. DNA of the CDR3: TGCGCCAGCAGTCCAGGGGGGACTGAAGCTTTCTTT. It specifies CASSPGGTEAFF. This chain joins TRBV10-1 and TRBJ1-1, with 7 nucleotides matching TRBD1. This CDR3 spans 12 amino acids. In germline, CDR1 is WNHNN, CDR2 SYGVQD (reference sequence). Trimming took 5 bases from V and 5 from J; bases not matched to a gene: 2.

Turning to this clone: Other DNA sequences in this sample translate to the same CDR3. The rearrangement joins TRBV10-3 to TRBJ2-7; the D is unclear. Germline V CDR1 and CDR2: ENHRY, SYGVKD. Between the trimmed V and J ends, which lost 0 bases and 0 bases, there was a span of 3 bases. This CDR3 has 13 residues. CDR3 in DNA: TGTGCCATCAGTGAGTCACTCTCCTACGAGCAGTACTTC. Its translation: CAISESLSYEQYF.

The chain links TRBV10-3 to TRBJ1-1, with TRBD1 as a possible D gene (6 bases). The V end lost 3 bases, the J end lost 1 base, and 15 bases lay between the germline ends. The CDR3 has 16 residues. CDR1 is ENHRY and CDR2 is SYGVKD in the germline V gene. The CDR3, as DNA: TGTGCCATCAGTGAATCAGGGGAGGTAAGGAACACTGAAGCTTTCTTT. As protein: CAISESGEVRNTEAFF.

The chain has TRBV6-5 and TRBJ1-2; D is unresolved. The CDR3 length is 13 residues. V was clipped by 6 bases and J by 5 bases, with 13 bases between them. Germline CDR1 and CDR2: MNHEY and SVGAGI. The CDR3 DNA is TGTGCCAGCAGATACAGAGGATTTTATGGCTACACCTTC. Translated, it gives CASRYRGFYGYTF.

This chain joins TRBV4-3 and TRBJ2-7; D perhaps matches TRBD2 (5 bases). Germline V gene data show CDR1 as LGHNA and CDR2 as YSLEER. The CDR3 length is 16 residues. V lost 0 bases to trimming and J lost 0 bases, with 12 bases between them. CDR3 in amino acids: CASSQDALGSSYEQYF. CDR3 bases: TGCGCCAGCAGCCAAGATGCCCTTGGGAGCTCCTACGAGCAGTACTTC.

The chain couples TRBV2 to TRBJ2-7; tentative D call: TRBD2 (6 bases). CDR1 SNHLY and CDR2 FYNNEI come from the germline V gene. V lost 7 bases, J lost 1 base, and 14 bases lay in between. The CDR3 sequence is 14 residues long. CDR3 protein: CASTSAGASYEQYF. CDR3 bases: TGTGCCAGCACTTCAGCGGGCGCTTCCTACGAGCAGTACTTC. The full variable domain, with the rest looked up from reference TRBV2 and TRBJ2-7, is EPEVTQTPSHQVTQMGQEVILRCVPISNHLYFYWYRQILGQKVEFLVSFYNNEISEKSEIFDDQFSVERPDGSNFTLKIRSTKLEDSAMYFCASTSAGASYEQYFGPGTRLTVT.

The chain carries TRBV28 and TRBJ1-2, with D uncertain. This CDR3 has 15 amino acids. Trimming removed 2 bases at V and 4 bases at J, with 14 bases between. Germline V gene lookup returns CDR1 MDHEN and CDR2 SYDVKM. CDR3 amino acids: CASSLEASSSYGYTF. DNA for the CDR3: TGTGCCAGCAGTTTAGAAGCCAGTTCTAGCTATGGCTACACCTTC.

The rearrangement links TRBV27 to TRBJ1-4; D is perhaps TRBD1 (5 bases). CDR1 is MNHEY and CDR2 is SMNVEV in the germline V gene (reference sequence). V gave up 3 bases and J gave up 3 bases, with 11 bases separating them. There are 15 residues in the CDR3. CDR3 protein: CASSFSGLPNEKLFF. The CDR3 coding sequence is TGTGCCAGCAGTTTTTCGGGACTACCTAATGAAAAACTGTTTTTT.

The chain employs TRBV4-1 and TRBJ2-7; the match to TRBD2 covers 11 bases. Looked up from germline, CDR1 is MGHRA and CDR2 is YSYEKL. CDR3 length: 17 residues. V gave up 2 bases and J gave up 0 bases; unmatched junction bases: 6. The CDR3 loop is CASSQKGTSGSSYEQYF. The CDR3 DNA is TGCGCCAGCAGCCAAAAGGGGACTAGCGGTTCCTCCTACGAGCAGTACTTC.

The V and J genes are TRBV28 and TRBJ1-5; D might be TRBD1 (5 bases). The CDR3 extends over 18 amino acids. Germline-derived CDR1 and CDR2 are MDHEN and SYDVKM. Trimming stripped 7 bases from V and 0 bases from J, with 22 bases between. CDR3 protein: CASTSSTAELYSNQPQHF. CDR3 sequence (DNA): TGTGCCAGCACGTCTTCGACAGCGGAACTATATAGCAATCAGCCCCAGCATTTT.